This T cell receptor (beta chain) emerged from a study of blood T cells in healthy people across ages (dated by TCRdb to between 2015 and 2017). With regard to the full study: In model experiments, template switching captured roughly one uniquely barcoded TCR beta cDNA molecule for every two T cells. Age-related changes in TCR beta repertoire diversity were measured in the study by deep sequencing normalized with unique cDNA molecular identifiers. The donors were split into four age groups: young (average about 16 years), middle-aged (39), aged (approximately 60) and long-lived (under 90). To avoid experimental bias, donors of different ages were randomly spread across the sequencing lanes. Using the same blood draw, the study looked at two additional independent replicas of 1 million unique cDNA reads for two donors, one aged 18 to 29 and the other aged 80 or older.

Regarding this clonotype: What this receptor recognizes is not known. No base-level quality is on record; no much larger clone is a single base apart.

Results and caveats for the whole study, not just this receptor: Because profiling used bulk unsorted PBMCs, naive and antigen-experienced compartments could not be compared conclusively. The CMV infection status of donors was not known, potentially confounding age-related changes in expanded clonotypes. Total diversity estimates from one million sequenced T cells were considered lower bounds and underestimates. There was a strong correlation between observed TCR beta diversity and the percentage of naive T cells measured by flow cytometry. As age increased, observed TCR beta diversity per million T cells dropped in a roughly linear way, and a significant reduction was already evident by age around 41. The long-lived group showed more naive CD4+ T cells, fewer expanded clones and increased TCR diversity than the aged group, suggesting age selection.

Donors were 40 or so systemically healthy Caucasian individuals from Russia aged 6 to 90 years. Each donor gave ten milliliters of peripheral blood, drawn into EDTA-treated Vacutainer tubes. Ficoll-Paque density-gradient centrifugation was used to isolate PBMCs, with at least 6.5 million per sample. Total RNA was extracted from PBMCs with Trizol reagent, with at least 5 micrograms obtained per sample. The percentages of naive CD45RAhigh/CD27high T cells were determined by flow cytometry on a PBMC aliquot from every donor. The germline V gene provides CDR1 MDHEN and CDR2 SYDVKM. Relative to germline, V is 5 bases shorter and J is 4 bases shorter, with 15 bases between their ends. Its CDR3 holds 14 amino acids, cysteine through phenylalanine. Only CDR3 DNA is held: 42 bases, read in frame from base 1. Libraries were prepared through 5' RACE. TCRdb names Illumina HiSeq 2500 as the instrument used. A second PCR of roughly 7 to 11 cycles was performed with a sample-barcoded 5' primer and a J-beta primer mix. A template-switch 5' adaptor carrying 12 random nucleotides introduced a unique molecular identifier onto each TCR beta cDNA molecule. Each sample yielded at least 3 million CDR3-containing paired-end reads. All of the RNA was converted into first-strand cDNA using the Mint cDNA synthesis kit, with a TRBC-specific oligonucleotide serving as the primer. Following uracil-DNA glycosylase treatment, all cDNA underwent a first 18-cycle PCR with the universal primers M1SS and BC2_uni_R. The authors processed their data as follows. For normalization, 1 million high-quality reads, each with a distinct molecular identifier, were randomly selected from each sample. Reads with shared molecular identifiers were discarded instead of being binned into consensus sequences. MiTCR, with a Q25 quality threshold and the strictest error-elimination algorithm, was used for CDR3 identification, clonotype clustering and error correction. A nonparametric unseen species model with Euler transformation was used to estimate a lower bound on total TCR beta diversity. The public reads were quality trimmed at Q25 with fastp and then assembled into clones with MiXCR by TCRdb, keeping productive beta chains. Records with the same CDR3 protein are collapsed into one entry carrying the most frequent genes and DNA. TCRdb's processing, not the study's, gives the V and J calls here. The sample table contains 650,000 to 1,000,000 distinct CDR3 sequences; only one count was recorded for 35% to 40% of them. The top ten clones comprise 10% to 15% of the sample.

The TCR originated in a man aged 18-30 years in good health. This chain is built from TRBV28 and TRBJ2-7; TRBD1 could be the D gene, as 6 bases match. The specimen was blood. DNA sequence: TGTGCCAGCAGTCTCCCCTACAGGGCATACGAGCAGTACTTC. It translates to CASSLPYRAYEQYF.